A single sample is the source of the 19 T cell receptor beta chains below, sequenced in a study of OX40 agonist ivuxolimab in advanced cancers. Sequencing was performed with immunoSEQ multiplex PCR; in TCRdb, only in-frame clones are kept and a portion is missing. The data show tens of thousands of clones, around 83% seen once. The material sequenced was CD4+ or CD8+ T cells sorted from blood, taken in a trial of the OX40 agonist ivuxolimab. The source is an adult with an advanced solid tumor such as melanoma, head and neck, liver or kidney cancer.

This chain links TRBV2 with TRBJ1-6, with D possibly matching TRBD1 (5 bases). The ends were cut back, 10 bases at V and 7 bases at J, with 11 bases in the middle. The CDR3 runs 12 residues. Per germline, CDR1 SNHLY and CDR2 FYNNEI. The CDR3 sequence: CANRDDNSPLHF. CDR3 in DNA: TGTGCCAACCGGGACGACAATTCACCCCTCCACTTT.

The J gene is TRBJ1-1, the V gene TRBV7-6; D not resolved. CDR3 length equals 13 residues. Trimming removed 2 bases at V and 0 bases at J, with 4 bases between. Germline CDR1 reads SGHVS; CDR2 reads FNYEAQ. In nucleotides, the CDR3 is TGTGCCAGCAGCTTACTAATGAACACTGAAGCTTTCTTT. Translating it yields CASSLLMNTEAFF.

The chain has TRBV18 and TRBJ1-3; D uncertain. The CDR3 is made up of 15 amino acids. Germline CDR1 is KGHSH and CDR2 is LQKENI. Between the trimmed V and J ends, which lost 4 bases and 2 bases, there was a span of 12 bases. CDR3 nucleotide sequence: TGTGCCAGCTCACTCCGAGGGAGCCCTGGAAACACCATATATTTT. Its protein is CASSLRGSPGNTIYF.

This clone has only one observation. J is TRBJ2-6 and V is TRBV5-4; unclear D gene. Trimming left V 3 bases short and J 0 bases short, with 13 bases between. CDR1 is SGHNT, CDR2 YYREEE, per germline (reference sequence). This CDR3 is built from 17 residues. The CDR3 sequence is CASSWAEQSSGANVLTF. CDR3 DNA sequence: TGTGCCAGCAGCTGGGCTGAACAGAGCTCTGGGGCCAACGTCCTGACTTTC. The full variable domain, in which reference TRBV5-4 and TRBJ2-6 provide the parts outside the CDR3, is ETGVTQSPTHLIKTRGQQVTLRCSSQSGHNTVSWYQQALGQGPQFIFQYYREEENGRGNFPPRFSGLQFPNYSSELNVNALELDDSALYLCASSWAEQSSGANVLTFGAGSRLTVL.

This chain uses TRBV5-1 with TRBJ2-3, with 7 nucleotides matching TRBD2. The CDR3 runs 12 residues. The germline gives CDR1 SGHRS, CDR2 YFSETQ. After removal of 7 bases from V and 5 bases from J, the junction contained 4 bases not matched to a gene. CDR3 sequence reads: CASAGRGDTQYF. The CDR3 coding sequence is TGCGCCAGCGCGGGGAGGGGAGATACGCAGTATTTT.

The V call is TRBV19, the J call TRBJ2-2; either TRBD1 or TRBD2 may supply D (7 bases each). The CDR3 covers 16 residues. Germline V CDR1 and CDR2: LNHDA, SQIVND (reference sequence). V lost 8 bases and J lost 0, with 16 bases in between. For the CDR3, the DNA is TGTGCCAGTCGAAAGGGGGCGGGGGCGAACACCGGGGAGCTGTTTTTT. It is translated as CASRKGAGANTGELFF.

This clone was counted only a few times. This sequence joins TRBV7-9 and TRBJ1-1, with unresolved D. V gave up 1 base and J gave up 7 bases, with 7 bases separating them. Germline V gene lookup returns CDR1 SEHNR and CDR2 FQNEAQ (reference sequence). CDR3 length: 12 residues. The CDR3 is CASSLEGLEAFF. CDR3 in DNA: TGTGCCAGCAGCTTAGAAGGTCTTGAAGCTTTCTTT.

The J gene is TRBJ2-5, the V gene TRBV14; tentatively, D is TRBD2 (6 bases). The end of the DNA is better explained by TRBJ2-7, so the J call may be wrong. CDR3 size: 16 residues. CDR1 is SGHDN, CDR2 FVKESK, per germline. The CDR3 here is CASRKSGYGSSYEQYF. The CDR3 DNA reads as TGTGCCAGCAGGAAGTCTGGGTACGGGAGCTCCTACGAGCAGTACTTC.

This chain uses TRBV12-5 with TRBJ1-3; D perhaps matches TRBD1 (6 bases). Germline CDR1 LGHNT, CDR2 FRNRAP. The CDR3 spans 17 residues. Trimming left V 0 bases short and J 3 bases short, with 15 bases between. The CDR3 nucleotides are TGTGCTAGTGGTTTGGTACTTGAGGGCAGGGGTGGAAACACCATATATTTT. As protein: CASGLVLEGRGGNTIYF.

The J gene is TRBJ2-7, the V gene TRBV7-8; D may be TRBD1 (8 bases). V lost 5 bases and J lost 0, with 17 bases in between. Germline assignment: CDR1 SGHVS and CDR2 FQNEAQ. The CDR3 consists of 16 residues. The CDR3 bases are TGTGCCAGCAGCATCCGACAGGGGAGGGACTCCTACGAGCAGTACTTC. Residues: CASSIRQGRDSYEQYF.

V is TRBV19 and J is TRBJ2-5; D may be TRBD1 (6 bases). CDR1 LNHDA and CDR2 SQIVND come from the germline V gene (reference sequence). Between the trimmed V and J ends, which lost 3 bases and 4 bases, there was a span of 6 bases. The length of the CDR3 is 12 residues. The CDR3 is CASSIRGETQYF. The CDR3 DNA follows: TGTGCCAGTAGTATCAGGGGAGAGACCCAGTACTTC. The full variable domain, rest sourced from reference TRBV19 and TRBJ2-5, is DGGITQSPKYLFRKEGQNVTLSCEQNLNHDAMYWYRQDPGQGLRLIYYSQIVNDFQKGDIAEGYSVSREKKESFPLTVTSAQKNPTAFYLCASSIRGETQYFGPGTRLLVL.

The CDR3 sequence: CASIGAEQYF. CDR3 DNA: TGTGCCAGCATAGGGGCCGAGCAGTACTTC. The rearrangement uses TRBV28 and TRBJ2-7; tentatively, D is TRBD1 (5 bases). Germline values: CDR1 MDHEN, CDR2 SYDVKM. This CDR3 has 10 amino acids. V was pared by 7 bases and J by 6 bases, with 7 bases between.

This clone has just a few counts. V is TRBV4-1 and J is TRBJ2-2; the D is unclear. Trimming pared 1 base from V and 3 bases from J, leaving 9 bases between. This CDR3 comprises 15 residues. Germline CDR1 MGHRA, CDR2 YSYEKL. This CDR3 reads CASSQVYLDTGELFF. The CDR3 DNA reads as TGCGCCAGCAGCCAAGTATACCTGGACACCGGGGAGCTGTTTTTT.

V is TRBV9 and J is TRBJ2-3, with D perhaps assigned TRBD1 or TRBD2 (6 bases each). The CDR3 runs 14 residues. Germline V CDR1 and CDR2: SGDLS, YYNGEE. The germline V and J ends were trimmed by 4 bases and 2 bases, with 11 bases remaining between them. CDR3 region: CASSRGHNTDTQYF. CDR3 DNA: TGTGCCAGCAGCCGGGGGCATAACACAGATACGCAGTATTTT.

This clone was seen just once. The chain recombines TRBV6-6 with TRBJ1-6; no firm D call. Trimming took 10 bases from V and 9 from J, leaving 16 bases between them. CDR1 is MNHNY and CDR2 is SVGAGI in the germline V gene (reference sequence). The CDR3 loop spans 13 amino acids. In nucleotides, the CDR3 is TGTGCCACCACCCCGGCAATGGGTTCACCCCTCCACTTT. It specifies CATTPAMGSPLHF.

The chain employs TRBV10-3 and TRBJ2-1; TRBD1 or TRBD2 may be the D gene (5 bases each). Germline-derived CDR1 and CDR2 are ENHRY and SYGVKD. The CDR3 sequence is 13 residues long. The germline V and J ends were trimmed by 8 bases and 5 bases, with 13 bases remaining between them. The CDR3 DNA reads TGTGCCATCCGAGGGGATGTGAACAATGAGCAGTTCTTC. Its translation is CAIRGDVNNEQFF.

This chain connects TRBV28 to TRBJ2-3; D uncertain. CDR1 and CDR2 from the germline V gene are MDHEN and SYDVKM. The length of the CDR3 is 13 residues. Trimming cost V 7 bases and J 6 bases, with 14 bases left between them. The DNA for the CDR3 is TGTGCCAGCAAAGGTAGCAACGGGGATACGCAGTATTTT. As protein: CASKGSNGDTQYF.

This chain connects TRBV10-3 to TRBJ1-2; 8 nucleotides match TRBD1. V was clipped by 3 bases and J by 8 bases; unmatched bases: 8. The CDR3 has 14 residues. Germline V CDR1 and CDR2: ENHRY, SYGVKD. DNA of the CDR3: TGTGCCATCAGTGACGACGCAGGGGGCGGAGGCTACACCTTC. As protein: CAISDDAGGGGYTF.

This clone was picked up one time. V is TRBV2 and J is TRBJ2-7, with 11 positions matching TRBD2. The V gene end was trimmed by 5 bases and the J gene end by 6 bases; junction bases not matched to a gene: 9. The CDR3 extends over 15 amino acids. Per germline, CDR1 SNHLY and CDR2 FYNNEI. CDR3 sequence: CASSWGTSGTGEQYF. The CDR3 DNA reads TGTGCCAGCAGTTGGGGGACTAGCGGTACCGGCGAGCAGTACTTC.